The clone carrying this T cell receptor (beta chain) turned up a few times. Antigen unknown. In TCRdb, the 5' RACE reads were re-called with MiXCR into one record per CDR3 protein. The repertoire includes roughly 160,000 distinct CDR3 sequences, around a tenth of them detected once, and around 16% sits in the top ten. This entry is derived from a study of CD8 T cells in ankylosing spondylitis. Broader study findings: The study identified a TCR beta motif of several highly homologous variants that appeared characteristic of ankylosing spondylitis blood.

Trimming took 0 bases from V and 6 from J, leaving 10 bases between them. CDR3 length equals 14 residues. CDR1 is SGHAT, CDR2 FQNNGV, per germline. Sequenced input: blood, either unsorted or a sorted T cell fraction (not recorded which). V and J are TRBV11-2 and TRBJ2-3; D not certain. The receptor was derived from a female donor with ankylosing spondylitis or in good health (not recorded which). The CDR3, as DNA: TGTGCCAGCAGCTTAGAGAATAGACTGGATACGCAGTATTTT. This translates into CASSLENRLDTQYF.